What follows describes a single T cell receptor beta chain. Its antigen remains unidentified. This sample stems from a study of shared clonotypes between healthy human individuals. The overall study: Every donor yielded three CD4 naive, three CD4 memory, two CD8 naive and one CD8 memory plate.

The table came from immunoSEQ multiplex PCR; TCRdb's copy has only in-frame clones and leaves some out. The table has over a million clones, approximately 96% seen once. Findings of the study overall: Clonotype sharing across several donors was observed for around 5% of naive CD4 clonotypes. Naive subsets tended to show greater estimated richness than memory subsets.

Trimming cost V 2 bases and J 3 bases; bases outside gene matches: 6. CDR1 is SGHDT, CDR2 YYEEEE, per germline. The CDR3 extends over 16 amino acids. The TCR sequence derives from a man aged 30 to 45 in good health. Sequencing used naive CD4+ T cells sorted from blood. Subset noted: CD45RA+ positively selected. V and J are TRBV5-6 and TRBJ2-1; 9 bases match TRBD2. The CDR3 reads CASSFTGTSNYNEQFF. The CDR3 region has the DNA TGTGCCAGCAGCTTTACCGGGACTAGCAACTACAATGAGCAGTTCTTC.